This entry is about one T cell receptor (beta chain). What it binds is not known. The entry originates in a study of radiotherapy plus CTLA-4 blockade in lung cancer. Study at large: An objective response was seen in 18% of patients, and disease control in more than 25%. Findings and caveats of the study: Researchers report tumor-derived TCR clones expanding in blood after radiotherapy plus ipilimumab.

Sequencing was performed with immunoSEQ multiplex PCR; in TCRdb, only in-frame clones are kept and a portion is missing. The data show about 14,000 clones, approximately 87% seen once. The length of the CDR3 is 16 residues. V lost 5 bases, J lost 2 bases, and 13 bases lay in between. Per germline, CDR1 SGHTA and CDR2 FQGNSA. This receptor was identified in a human donor with non-small cell lung cancer that progressed on radiotherapy plus ipilimumab. Some clones in this sample may be carry-over from other donors' samples. The source was peripheral blood, collected from a patient treated with radiotherapy plus ipilimumab. The rearrangement uses TRBV7-2 and TRBJ1-6; no firm D call. The CDR3 bases are TGTGCCAGCAGCCCCCCTACTAGCCCCTATAATTCACCCCTCCACTTT. Amino acids: CASSPPTSPYNSPLHF.